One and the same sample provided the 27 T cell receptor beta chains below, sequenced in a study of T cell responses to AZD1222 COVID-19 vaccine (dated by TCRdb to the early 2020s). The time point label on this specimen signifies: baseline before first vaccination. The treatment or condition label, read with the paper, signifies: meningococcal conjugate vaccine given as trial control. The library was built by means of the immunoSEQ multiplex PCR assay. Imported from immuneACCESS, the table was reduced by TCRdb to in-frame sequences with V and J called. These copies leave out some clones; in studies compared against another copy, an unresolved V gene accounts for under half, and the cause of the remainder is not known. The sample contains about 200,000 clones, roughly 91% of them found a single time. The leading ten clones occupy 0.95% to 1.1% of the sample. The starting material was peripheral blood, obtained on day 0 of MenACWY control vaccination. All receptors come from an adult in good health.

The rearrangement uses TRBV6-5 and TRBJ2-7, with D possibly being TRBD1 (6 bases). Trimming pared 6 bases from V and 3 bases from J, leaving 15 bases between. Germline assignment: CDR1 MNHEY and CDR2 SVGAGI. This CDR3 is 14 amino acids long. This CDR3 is CASRRQDANYEQYF. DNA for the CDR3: TGTGCCAGCAGACGACAGGATGCGAACTACGAGCAGTACTTC.

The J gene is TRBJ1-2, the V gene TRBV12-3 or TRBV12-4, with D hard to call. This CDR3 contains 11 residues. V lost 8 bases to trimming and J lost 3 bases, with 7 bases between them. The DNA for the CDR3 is TGTGCCAGCGGCATTCACTATGGCTACACCTTC. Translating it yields CASGIHYGYTF.

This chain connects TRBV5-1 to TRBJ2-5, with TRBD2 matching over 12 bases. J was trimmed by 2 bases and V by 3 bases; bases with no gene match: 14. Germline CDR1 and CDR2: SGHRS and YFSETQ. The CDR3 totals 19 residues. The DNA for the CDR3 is TGCGCCAGCAGCTCCTTATCGCTGACTAGCGGGGGTATTCAAGAGACCCAGTACTTC. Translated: CASSSLSLTSGGIQETQYF.

The CDR3 DNA is TGTGCCAGCTCACCATTCACACCCTCGGGCATGAACACTGAAGCTTTCTTT. Translation: CASSPFTPSGMNTEAFF. The genes are TRBV18 and TRBJ1-1; the D is unclear. Trimming left V 2 bases short and J 0 bases short, with 16 bases between. This CDR3 is 17 amino acids long. Germline CDR1 and CDR2: KGHSH and LQKENI.

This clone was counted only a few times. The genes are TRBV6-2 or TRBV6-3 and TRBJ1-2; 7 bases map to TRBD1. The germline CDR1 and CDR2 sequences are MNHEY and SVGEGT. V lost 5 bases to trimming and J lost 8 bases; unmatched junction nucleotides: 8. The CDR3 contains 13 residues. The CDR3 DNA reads TGTGCCAGCAGTAAACAGGGACAGCGCGGCTACACCTTC. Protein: CASSKQGQRGYTF.

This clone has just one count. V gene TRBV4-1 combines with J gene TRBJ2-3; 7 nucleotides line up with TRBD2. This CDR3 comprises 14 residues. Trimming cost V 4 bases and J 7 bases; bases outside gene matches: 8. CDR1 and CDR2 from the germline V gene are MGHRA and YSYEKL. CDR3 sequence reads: CASSPGWEGNTQYF. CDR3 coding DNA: TGCGCCAGCAGCCCTGGATGGGAGGGGAATACGCAGTATTTT.

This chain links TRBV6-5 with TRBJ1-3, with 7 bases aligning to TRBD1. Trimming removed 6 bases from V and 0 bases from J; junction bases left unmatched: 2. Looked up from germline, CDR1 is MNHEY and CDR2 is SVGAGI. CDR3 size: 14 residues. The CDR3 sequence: CASSGTDSGNTIYF. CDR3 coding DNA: TGTGCCAGCAGCGGGACAGACTCTGGAAACACCATATATTTT.

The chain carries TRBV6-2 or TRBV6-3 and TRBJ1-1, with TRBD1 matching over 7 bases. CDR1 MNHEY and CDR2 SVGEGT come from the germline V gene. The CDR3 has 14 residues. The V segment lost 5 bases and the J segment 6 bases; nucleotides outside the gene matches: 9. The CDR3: CASSPHDRAPEAFF. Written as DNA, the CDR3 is TGTGCCAGCAGTCCCCACGACAGGGCCCCTGAAGCTTTCTTT.

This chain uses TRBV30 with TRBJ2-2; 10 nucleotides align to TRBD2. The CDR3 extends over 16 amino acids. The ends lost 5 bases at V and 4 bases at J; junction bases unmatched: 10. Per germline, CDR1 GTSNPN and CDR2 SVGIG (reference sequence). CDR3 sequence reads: CAWGALSGGSTGELFF. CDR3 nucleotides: TGTGCCTGGGGCGCTCTTAGCGGGGGGAGCACCGGGGAGCTGTTTTTT.

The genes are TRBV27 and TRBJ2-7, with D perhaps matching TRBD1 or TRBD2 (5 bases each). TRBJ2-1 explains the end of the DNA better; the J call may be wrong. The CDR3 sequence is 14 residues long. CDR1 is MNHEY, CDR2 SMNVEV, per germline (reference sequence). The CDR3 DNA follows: TGTGCCAGCAGTAAGCAGGGTGGAGGTGATGAGCAGTTCTTC. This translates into CASSKQGGGDEQFF.

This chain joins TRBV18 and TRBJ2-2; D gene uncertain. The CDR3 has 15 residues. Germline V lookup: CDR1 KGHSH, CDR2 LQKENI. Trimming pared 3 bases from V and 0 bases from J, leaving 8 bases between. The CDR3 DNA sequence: TGTGCCAGCTCACCGTCTCAGTCGAACACCGGGGAGCTGTTTTTT. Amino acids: CASSPSQSNTGELFF.

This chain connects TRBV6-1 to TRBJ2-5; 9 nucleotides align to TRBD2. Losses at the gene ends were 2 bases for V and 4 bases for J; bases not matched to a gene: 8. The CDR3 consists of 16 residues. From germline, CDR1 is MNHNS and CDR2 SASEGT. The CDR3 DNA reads TGTGCCAGCAGTGAACCGGGACTAGCTCAGGGAGAGACCCAGTACTTC. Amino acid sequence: CASSEPGLAQGETQYF.

The CDR3 is CASSLDEQYF. The CDR3 nucleotides read TGTGCCAGCAGCTTAGACGAGCAGTACTTC. The rearrangement links TRBV7-9 to TRBJ2-7; D is unclear. V lost 1 base to trimming and J lost 5 bases, with 0 bases between them. CDR1 is SEHNR, CDR2 FQNEAQ, per germline (reference sequence). This CDR3 has 10 residues.

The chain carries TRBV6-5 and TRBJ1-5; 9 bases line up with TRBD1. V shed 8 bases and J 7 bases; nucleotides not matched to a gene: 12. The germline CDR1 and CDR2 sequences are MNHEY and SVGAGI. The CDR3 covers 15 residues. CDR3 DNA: TGTGCCAGCCGGGGACAGGGAGGTTCGAGCCAGCCCCAGCATTTT. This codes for CASRGQGGSSQPQHF.

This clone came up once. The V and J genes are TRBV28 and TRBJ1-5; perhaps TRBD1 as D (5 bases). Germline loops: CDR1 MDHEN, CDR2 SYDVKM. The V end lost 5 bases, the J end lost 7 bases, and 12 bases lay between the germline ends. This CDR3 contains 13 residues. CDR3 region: CASSGGDGQPQHF. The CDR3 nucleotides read TGTGCCAGCAGTGGCGGGGACGGGCAGCCCCAGCATTTT.

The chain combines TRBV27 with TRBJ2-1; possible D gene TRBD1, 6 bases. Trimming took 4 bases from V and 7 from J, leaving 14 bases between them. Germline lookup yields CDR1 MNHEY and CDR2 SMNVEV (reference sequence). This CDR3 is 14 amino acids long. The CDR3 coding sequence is TGTGCCAGCAGTTCCATAACCAGGGGAAATGAGCAGTTCTTC. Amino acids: CASSSITRGNEQFF.

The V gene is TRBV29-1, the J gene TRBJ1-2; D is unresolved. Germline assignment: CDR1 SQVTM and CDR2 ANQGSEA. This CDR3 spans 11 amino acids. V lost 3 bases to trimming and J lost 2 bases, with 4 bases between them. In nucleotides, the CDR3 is TGCAGCGTTGAGGAAAACTATGGCTACACCTTC. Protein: CSVEENYGYTF.

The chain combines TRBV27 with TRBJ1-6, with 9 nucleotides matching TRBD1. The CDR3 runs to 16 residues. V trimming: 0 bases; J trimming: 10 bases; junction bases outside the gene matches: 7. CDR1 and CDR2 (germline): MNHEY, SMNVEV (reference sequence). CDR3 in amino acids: CASSLSPGQGGSPLHF. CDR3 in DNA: TGTGCCAGCAGTTTATCGCCGGGACAGGGTGGGTCACCCCTCCACTTT.

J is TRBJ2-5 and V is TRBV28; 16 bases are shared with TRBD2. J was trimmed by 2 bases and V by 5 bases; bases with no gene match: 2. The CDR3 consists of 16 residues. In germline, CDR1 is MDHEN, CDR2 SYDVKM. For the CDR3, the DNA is TGTGCCAGCAGTCAGGGACTAGCGGGGGGGCAAGAGACCCAGTACTTC. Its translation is CASSQGLAGGQETQYF.

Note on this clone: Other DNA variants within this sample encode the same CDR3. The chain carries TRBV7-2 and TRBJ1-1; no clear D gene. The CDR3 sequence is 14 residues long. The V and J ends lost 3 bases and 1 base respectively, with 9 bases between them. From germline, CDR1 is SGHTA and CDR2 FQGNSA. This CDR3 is CASSFNRANTEAFF. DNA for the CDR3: TGTGCCAGCAGCTTCAATAGAGCGAACACTGAAGCTTTCTTT.

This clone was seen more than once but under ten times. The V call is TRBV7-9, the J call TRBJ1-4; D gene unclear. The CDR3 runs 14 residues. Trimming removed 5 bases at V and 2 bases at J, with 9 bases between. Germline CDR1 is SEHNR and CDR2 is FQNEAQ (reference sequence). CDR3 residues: CASSKGPTNEKLFF. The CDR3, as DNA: TGTGCCAGCAGCAAGGGCCCGACTAATGAAAAACTGTTTTTT.

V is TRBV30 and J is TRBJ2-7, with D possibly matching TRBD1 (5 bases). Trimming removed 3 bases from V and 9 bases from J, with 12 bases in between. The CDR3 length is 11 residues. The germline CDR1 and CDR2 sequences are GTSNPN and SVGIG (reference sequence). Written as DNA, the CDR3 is TGTGCCTGGAGAGGATCAGGGTTGCAGTACTTC. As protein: CAWRGSGLQYF.

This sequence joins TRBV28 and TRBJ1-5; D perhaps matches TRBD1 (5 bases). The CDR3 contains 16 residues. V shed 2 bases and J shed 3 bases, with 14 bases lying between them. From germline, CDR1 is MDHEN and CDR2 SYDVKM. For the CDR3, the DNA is TGTGCCAGCAGTTTAGGGACGAGGGGTATCAATCAGCCCCAGCATTTT. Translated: CASSLGTRGINQPQHF.

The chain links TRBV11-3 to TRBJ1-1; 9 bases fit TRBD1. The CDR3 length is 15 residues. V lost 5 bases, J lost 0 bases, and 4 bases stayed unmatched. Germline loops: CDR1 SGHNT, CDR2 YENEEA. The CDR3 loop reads CASSPGTGMNTEAFF. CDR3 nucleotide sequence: TGTGCCAGCAGCCCCGGGACAGGGATGAACACTGAAGCTTTCTTT. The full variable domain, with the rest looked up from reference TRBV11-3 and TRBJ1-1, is EAGVVQSPRYKIIEKKQPVAFWCNPISGHNTLYWYLQNLGQGPELLIRYENEEAVDDSQLPKDRFSAERLKGVDSTLKIQPAELGDSAVYLCASSPGTGMNTEAFFGQGTRLTVV.

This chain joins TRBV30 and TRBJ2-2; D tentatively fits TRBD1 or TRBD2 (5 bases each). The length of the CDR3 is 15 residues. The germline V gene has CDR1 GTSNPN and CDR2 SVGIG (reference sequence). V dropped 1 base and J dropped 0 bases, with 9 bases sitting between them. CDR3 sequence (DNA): TGTGCCTGGAGTGGCTGGGGGACGAACACCGGGGAGCTGTTTTTT. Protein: CAWSGWGTNTGELFF.

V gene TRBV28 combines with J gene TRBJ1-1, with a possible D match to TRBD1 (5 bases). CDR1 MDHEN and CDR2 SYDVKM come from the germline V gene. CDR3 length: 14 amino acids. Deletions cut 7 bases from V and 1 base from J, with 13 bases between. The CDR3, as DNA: TGTGCCAGCACCGGGGGGTTAGGGAACACTGAAGCTTTCTTT. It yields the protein CASTGGLGNTEAFF.

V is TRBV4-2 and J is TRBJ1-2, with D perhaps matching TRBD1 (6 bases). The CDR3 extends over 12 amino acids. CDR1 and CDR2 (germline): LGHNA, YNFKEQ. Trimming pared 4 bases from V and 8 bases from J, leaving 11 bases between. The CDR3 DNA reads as TGTGCCAGCAGCCTCCGACAGGACGGCTACACCTTC. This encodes CASSLRQDGYTF.